This TCR beta chain comes out of a study of blood T cell repertoires in COVID-19. About the research overall: Researchers got acute and convalescent COVID-19 samples from the United States, Italy and Spain. T cells, B-cell-depleted T cells, or PBMCs provided the cDNA or gDNA that served as material.

With 2 bases clipped from V and 7 bases from J, the junction kept 9 bases outside the gene matches. Germline lookup yields CDR1 LNHNV and CDR2 YYDKDF (reference sequence). The CDR3 sequence is 16 residues long. The sample holds a few counts of this clone. The authors' processing: Amplified reference gene primers provided the basis for estimating nucleated cell counts. Sequenced by immunoSEQ multiplex PCR; TCRdb stores in-frame clones only, minus some. V and J calls and clone size are copied from that table; D and trimming were computed from the DNA. The sample gives 90,000 to 130,000 clones, roughly 86% of which show up once; roughly 4% is in the top ten.

This TCR was recovered from a man aged 35 to 55 with acute or convalescent COVID-19. This sequence joins TRBV15 and TRBJ1-4; 8 bases line up with TRBD1. Sequencing was done on a sample of peripheral blood. The DNA for the CDR3 is TGTGCCACCAGCAGATCTCCGGGACAGGTGGCTGAAAAACTGTTTTTT. Encoded protein: CATSRSPGQVAEKLFF.